The entry below gives a single T cell receptor beta chain sequence along with its context. The data are from a study of cytomegalovirus exposure and HLA in healthy donors. Both 60 Vbeta primers and 13 Jbeta primers went into the PCR. Assay used: immunoSEQ multiplex PCR; TCRdb lists only in-frame clones, some missing. The sample has just over 200,000 clones; approximately 70% are singletons. Per the germline V gene, CDR1 is SGHTA and CDR2 is FQGNSA. The CDR3 is made up of 14 amino acids. With 5 bases removed from V and 8 bases from J, the gap between germline ends came to 18 bases. The sample taken for sequencing was PBMCs. This clonotype originated in a man aged 35 to 55 in good health and CMV-seropositive. The rearrangement uses TRBV7-2 and TRBJ1-2; possible D gene TRBD1, 6 bases. Here the CDR3 DNA reads TGTGCCAGCAGCCCCCCCCGGGGGGCGTCAGGCTACACCTTC. This translates into CASSPPRGASGYTF.